A single sample gave rise to the 24 T cell receptor beta chains below, sequenced in a study of T-cell reconstitution after alpha-beta-depleted transplantation in children. TCRbeta library preparation incorporated unique molecular identifiers. Via MiXCR, TCRdb re-called the PCR reads, giving one row per CDR3 protein. Of about 640,000 distinct CDR3 sequences listed, approximately 17% are singletons. Sequences were derived from PBMCs from the stem cell graft donor, sampled from the stem cell graft. The receptor source for this set is a human donor who donated a stem cell graft to a child with acute myeloid leukemia.

The genes are TRBV11-2 and TRBJ1-5; D is perhaps TRBD1 (5 bases). Per the germline V gene, CDR1 is SGHAT and CDR2 is FQNNGV. The CDR3 totals 15 residues. Trimming left V 2 bases short and J 5 bases short, with 13 bases between. The CDR3 reads CASSLPGARDQPQHF. CDR3 coding DNA: TGTGCCAGCAGCTTACCCGGGGCTCGGGATCAGCCCCAGCATTTT.

V is TRBV15 and J is TRBJ2-6, with D unclear. The length of the CDR3 is 13 residues. Germline assignment: CDR1 LNHNV and CDR2 YYDKDF (reference sequence). Trimming removed 1 base from V and 2 bases from J, with 0 bases in between. The CDR3 is CATSRAGANVLTF. CDR3 DNA: TGTGCCACCAGCAGAGCTGGGGCCAACGTCCTGACTTTC. Based on the CDR3 plus reference TRBV15 and TRBJ2-6, the full variable domain is DAMVIQNPRYQVTQFGKPVTLSCSQTLNHNVMYWYQQKSSQAPKLLFHYYDKDFNNEADTPDNFQSRRPNTSFCFLDIRSPGLGDTAMYLCATSRAGANVLTFGAGSRLTVL.

This clonotype was counted ten times or more. The chain combines TRBV6-1 with TRBJ2-2; D gene ambiguous. The CDR3 loop spans 15 amino acids. The ends were cut back, 6 bases at V and 0 bases at J, with 11 bases in the middle. Looked up from germline, CDR1 is MNHNS and CDR2 is SASEGT. DNA for the CDR3: TGTGCCAGCAGCACCTATGGACCGAACACCGGGGAGCTGTTTTTT. Its protein is CASSTYGPNTGELFF.

The V and J genes are TRBV5-1 and TRBJ1-2; D is uncertain. The CDR3 extends over 17 amino acids. The ends were cut back, 3 bases at V and 4 bases at J, with 22 bases in the middle. The germline V gene encodes CDR1 SGHRS and CDR2 YFSETQ. The CDR3 sequence is CASSSMASPQGSYGYTF. The DNA for the CDR3 is TGCGCCAGCAGCTCCATGGCCAGCCCCCAAGGGTCCTATGGCTACACCTTC.

This clonotype was seen a few times. This chain connects TRBV20-1 to TRBJ2-7; D ambiguous. This CDR3 is built from 14 residues. Between the trimmed V and J ends, which lost 3 bases and 1 base, there was a span of 13 bases. Per the germline V gene, CDR1 is DFQATT and CDR2 is SNEGSKA (reference sequence). In nucleotides, the CDR3 is TGCAGTGCTAGGTCAGTTACTTTATCCTACGAGCAGTACTTC. It is translated as CSARSVTLSYEQYF.

This chain connects TRBV11-2 to TRBJ2-1, with 13 nucleotides matching TRBD2. The V and J ends lost 3 bases and 5 bases, in that order; junction bases with no gene match: 7. CDR3 size: 17 residues. Germline CDR1 SGHAT, CDR2 FQNNGV. The CDR3 loop reads CASSFRRLAGGNNEQFF. In DNA, the CDR3 is TGTGCCAGCAGCTTTAGACGACTAGCGGGGGGAAACAATGAGCAGTTCTTC.

This clonotype appeared many times. In nucleotides, the CDR3 is TGTGCCAGCACTAGGGGCAATGAGCAGTTCTTC. It codes for CASTRGNEQFF. The chain employs TRBV6-5 and TRBJ2-1; perhaps TRBD1 as D (5 bases). Germline CDR1 reads MNHEY; CDR2 reads SVGAGI. CDR3 length: 11 residues. V shed 7 bases and J shed 6 bases, with 7 bases lying between them.

This clonotype was counted between two and nine times. V gene TRBV20-1 combines with J gene TRBJ2-7, with 9 bases that match TRBD1. Looked up from germline, CDR1 is DFQATT and CDR2 is SNEGSKA (reference sequence). This CDR3 is 16 amino acids long. V gave up 3 bases and J gave up 1 base; unmatched junction bases: 10. The CDR3 protein is CSASIRGTGSSYEQYF. The CDR3 DNA is TGCAGTGCTAGTATCCGTGGGACAGGGAGTTCCTACGAGCAGTACTTC.

The chain employs TRBV5-1 and TRBJ2-6; possible D gene TRBD1, 6 bases. Germline V gene sequence: CDR1 SGHRS, CDR2 YFSETQ. The CDR3 spans 17 residues. The V end lost 5 bases, the J end lost 4 bases, and 19 bases lay between the germline ends. The CDR3 loop is CASSSDSPRSGANVLTF. As DNA, the CDR3 is TGCGCCAGCAGTTCGGACAGCCCTCGGTCCGGGGCCAACGTCCTGACTTTC.

A note on this clonotype: A much larger clone differs by one base, so this may be a read error. The gene calls are TRBV20-1 and TRBJ2-5, with 7 nucleotides matching TRBD1. J was trimmed by 1 base and V by 7 bases; bases with no gene match: 9. CDR1 is DFQATT and CDR2 is SNEGSKA in the germline V gene (reference sequence). The CDR3 extends over 14 amino acids. The CDR3 DNA reads TGCAGTGTTGCCGGGACAGCGGTCCAAGAGACCCAGTACTTC. Its protein is CSVAGTAVQETQYF.

The CDR3 DNA sequence: TGTGCCAGCAGCTCAGGGGGGGGGTCCAATGAGCAGTTCTTC. Translation: CASSSGGGSNEQFF. J is TRBJ2-1 and V is TRBV7-2; D possibly uses TRBD1 or TRBD2 (7 bases each). The germline CDR1 and CDR2 sequences are SGHTA and FQGNSA. Deletions cut 4 bases from V and 6 bases from J, with 13 bases between. The CDR3 runs 14 residues. The whole variable domain, filled in from reference TRBV7-2 and TRBJ2-1, reads GAGVSQSPSNKVTEKGKDVELRCDPISGHTALYWYRQSLGQGLEFLIYFQGNSAPDKSGLPSDRFSAERTGGSVSTLTIQRTQQEDSAVYLCASSSGGGSNEQFFGPGTRLTVL.

This clonotype was observed a single time. The chain employs TRBV5-6 and TRBJ2-7; the match to TRBD1 covers 7 bases. Germline V lookup: CDR1 SGHDT, CDR2 YYEEEE. J gave up 6 bases and V 4 bases, and 4 bases lay outside the gene matches. CDR3 length: 12 residues. CDR3 sequence reads: CASSPGQTEQYF. CDR3 DNA: TGTGCCAGCAGCCCGGGACAGACCGAGCAGTACTTC. Drawing the rest from reference TRBV5-6 and TRBJ2-7, the complete variable domain is DAGVTQSPTHLIKTRGQQVTLRCSPKSGHDTVSWYQQALGQGPQFIFQYYEEEERQRGNFPDRFSGHQFPNYSSELNVNALLLGDSALYLCASSPGQTEQYFGPGTRLTVT.

This clonotype was picked up a small number of times. The chain combines TRBV7-2 with TRBJ2-1; 8 bases map to TRBD1. CDR3 length: 13 residues. Germline-derived CDR1 and CDR2 are SGHTA and FQGNSA. V lost 2 bases, J lost 8 bases, and 2 bases stayed unmatched. CDR3 protein: CASSLSGGDEQFF. DNA of the CDR3: TGTGCCAGCAGCTTATCAGGGGGCGATGAGCAGTTCTTC. Drawing the rest from reference TRBV7-2 and TRBJ2-1, the complete variable domain is GAGVSQSPSNKVTEKGKDVELRCDPISGHTALYWYRQSLGQGLEFLIYFQGNSAPDKSGLPSDRFSAERTGGSVSTLTIQRTQQEDSAVYLCASSLSGGDEQFFGPGTRLTVL.

This clonotype was counted a single time. The chain employs TRBV30 and TRBJ2-3, with TRBD1 identical over 7 bases. Germline V gives CDR1 GTSNPN, CDR2 SVGIG (reference sequence). J gave up 0 bases and V 4 bases, and 7 bases lay outside the gene matches. This CDR3 is 15 amino acids long. In DNA form, the CDR3 reads TGTGCCTGGAAGACAGGGACCTATAGCACAGATACGCAGTATTTT. It translates to CAWKTGTYSTDTQYF.

This clonotype was picked up a small number of times. This rearrangement joins TRBV5-1 to TRBJ1-2; D not certain. This CDR3 is 14 amino acids long. Trimming removed 0 bases at V and 3 bases at J, with 9 bases between. Germline values: CDR1 SGHRS, CDR2 YFSETQ. CDR3 residues: CASSLAVRDYGYTF. The CDR3 nucleotides read TGCGCCAGCAGCTTGGCCGTAAGGGACTATGGCTACACCTTC.

This clonotype was seen only a few times. This chain joins TRBV12-3 or TRBV12-4 and TRBJ2-3; 9 bases agree with TRBD1. Trimming took 6 bases from V and 2 from J; bases not matched to a gene: 6. The CDR3 spans 15 residues. CDR3: CASSPRDRDTDTQYF. The DNA of the CDR3 is TGTGCCAGCAGCCCCCGGGACAGGGACACAGATACGCAGTATTTT.

For the CDR3, the DNA is TGTGCCAGCAGCTTTCTCCCGGGAGGGGAGCGCGAGCAGTACTTC. Translation gives CASSFLPGGEREQYF. V usage is TRBV7-2 and J usage is TRBJ2-7, with 8 bases aligning to TRBD2. Germline assignment: CDR1 SGHTA and CDR2 FQGNSA. The CDR3 is made up of 15 amino acids. The V and J ends lost 3 bases and 6 bases, in that order; junction bases with no gene match: 10.

DNA for the CDR3: TGTGCCAGCAGTCCGCTAGCGGGGGGGATCGCCTACGAGCAGTACGTC. The encoded protein is CASSPLAGGIAYEQYV. The chain joins TRBV28 to TRBJ2-7; 12 nucleotides agree with TRBD2. Germline-derived CDR1 and CDR2 are MDHEN and SYDVKM. V dropped 5 bases and J dropped 2; count of bases not matched to a gene: 7. CDR3 length: 16 amino acids.

This clonotype came up many times. The chain combines TRBV29-1 with TRBJ1-1; D remains ambiguous. The CDR3 has 12 amino acids. The V end was cut by 7 bases, the J end by 3 bases, with 12 bases between. In germline, CDR1 is SQVTM, CDR2 ANQGSEA. The CDR3 protein is CSGFTFDTEAFF. The CDR3 DNA follows: TGCAGCGGATTCACGTTCGACACTGAAGCTTTCTTT.

This clonotype showed up many times. The chain uses TRBV20-1 and TRBJ2-1; maybe TRBD2 (7 bases). The V end lost 4 bases, the J end lost 7 bases, and 14 bases lay between the germline ends. The CDR3 runs to 13 residues. Per germline, CDR1 DFQATT and CDR2 SNEGSKA (reference sequence). CDR3 amino acids: CSAKGGGWNEQFF. CDR3 DNA sequence: TGCAGTGCTAAGGGAGGGGGGTGGAATGAGCAGTTCTTC.

This clonotype has more than one count but fewer than ten. The chain is built from TRBV12-5 and TRBJ2-7, with TRBD1 matching 10 bases. Trimming removed 0 bases from V and 3 bases from J; junction bases left unmatched: 8. This CDR3 contains 17 residues. Germline V gene data show CDR1 as LGHNT and CDR2 as FRNRAP. CDR3 nucleotides: TGTGCTAGTGGTTTGGTACTCGGGACAGGGGAGAGCTACGAGCAGTACTTC. This translates into CASGLVLGTGESYEQYF.

This clonotype was detected many times. In DNA form, the CDR3 reads TGTGCCAGCAGCCTAGGGACTAGGACGAAGGCCCAGTACTTC. Encoded protein: CASSLGTRTKAQYF. The rearrangement joins TRBV12-3 or TRBV12-4 to TRBJ2-5, with 8 bases aligning to TRBD2. J was trimmed by 9 bases and V by 6 bases; bases with no gene match: 12. The CDR3 runs 14 residues.

CDR3 sequence: CASGGRVASTDTQYF. The CDR3 DNA reads TGTGCCAGCGGTGGCAGGGTTGCTAGCACAGATACGCAGTATTTT. The chain joins TRBV28 to TRBJ2-3; weak D call: TRBD1 (5 bases). Looked up from germline, CDR1 is MDHEN and CDR2 is SYDVKM. The CDR3 contains 15 residues. V lost 8 bases to trimming and J lost 0 bases, with 15 bases between them.

This clonotype was detected ten times or more. One junction end disagrees with the germline gene, perhaps due to a read error. This rearrangement joins TRBV20-1 to TRBJ1-6; D is perhaps TRBD1 (5 bases). The CDR3 totals 12 residues. Germline V gives CDR1 DFQATT, CDR2 SNEGSKA (reference sequence). The CDR3 protein is CSARRVNSPLHF. As DNA, the CDR3 is TGCAGTGCGCGCAGGGTAAATTCGCCCCTCCACTTT.